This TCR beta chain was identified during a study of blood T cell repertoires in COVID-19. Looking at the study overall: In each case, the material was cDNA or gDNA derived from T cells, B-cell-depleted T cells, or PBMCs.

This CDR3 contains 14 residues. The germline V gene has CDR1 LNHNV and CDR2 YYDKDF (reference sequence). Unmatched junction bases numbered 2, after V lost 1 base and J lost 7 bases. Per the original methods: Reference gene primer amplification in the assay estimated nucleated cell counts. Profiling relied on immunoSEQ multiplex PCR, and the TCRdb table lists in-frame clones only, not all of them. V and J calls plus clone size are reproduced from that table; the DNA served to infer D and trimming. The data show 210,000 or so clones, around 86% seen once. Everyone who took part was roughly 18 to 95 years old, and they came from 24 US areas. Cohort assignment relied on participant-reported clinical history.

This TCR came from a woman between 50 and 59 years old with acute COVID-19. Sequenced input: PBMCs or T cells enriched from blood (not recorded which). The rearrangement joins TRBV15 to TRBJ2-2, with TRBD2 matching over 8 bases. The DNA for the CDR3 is TGTGCCACCAGCAGAGTCACTAGCGGCGGGGAGCTGTTTTTT. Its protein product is CATSRVTSGGELFF. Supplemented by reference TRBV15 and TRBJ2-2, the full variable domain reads DAMVIQNPRYQVTQFGKPVTLSCSQTLNHNVMYWYQQKSSQAPKLLFHYYDKDFNNEADTPDNFQSRRPNTSFCFLDIRSPGLGDTAMYLCATSRVTSGGELFFGEGSRLTVL.